This T cell receptor beta chain appears in the sequencing data of a study of blood T cell repertoires in COVID-19. The wider study: Acute and convalescent COVID-19 samples came from the United States, Italy and Spain. Nucleic acid was either cDNA or gDNA, and it came from T cells, B-cell-depleted T cells, or PBMCs.

Per the authors' pipeline: Quantification of nucleated cells was approximated via reference gene primer amplification. Method: immunoSEQ multiplex PCR; TCRdb's copy keeps in-frame clones and lacks some. D and trimming come from the DNA, and the V and J calls and clone size come from that table. The sample lists 45,000 to 55,000 clones, 60% to 80% occurring once. Across 20 to 25 US areas, participants ranged in age from 18 to 89 years. The sequenced sample was PBMCs or T cells enriched from blood (not recorded which). This TCR derives from a woman in her forties or fifties with acute COVID-19.

The CDR3 nucleotides read TGCAGCGCCGCCCCCGAGACAGGTTACAATGAGCAGTTCTTC. Translated: CSAAPETGYNEQFF. The rearrangement uses TRBV29-1 and TRBJ2-1, with D perhaps TRBD1 (6 bases). CDR1 SQVTM and CDR2 ANQGSEA come from the germline V gene. This CDR3 has 14 amino acids. V lost 7 bases and J 4 bases, leaving 17 bases between the germline ends.